Given below is one T cell receptor (beta chain) in context. The record originates from a study of blood T cell repertoires in COVID-19. Across the whole study: In each case, the material was cDNA or gDNA derived from T cells, B-cell-depleted T cells, or PBMCs.

The protocol was immunoSEQ multiplex PCR, while the TCRdb copy is restricted to in-frame clones and leaves out a portion. The sample yields 410,000 or so clones, about nine tenths seen once. The specimen was peripheral blood. This receptor was taken from a woman aged 30 to 39 with active or convalescent COVID-19.

The chain's CDR3 is CASSQDRGANTEAFF. The CDR3 nucleotides read TGTGCCAGTAGCCAGGACAGGGGGGCGAACACTGAAGCTTTCTTT. The chain uses TRBV19 and TRBJ1-1, with TRBD1 identical over 10 bases. With 6 bases clipped from V and 1 base from J, the junction kept 5 bases outside the gene matches. From germline, CDR1 is LNHDA and CDR2 SQIVND (reference sequence). The CDR3 is made up of 15 amino acids.